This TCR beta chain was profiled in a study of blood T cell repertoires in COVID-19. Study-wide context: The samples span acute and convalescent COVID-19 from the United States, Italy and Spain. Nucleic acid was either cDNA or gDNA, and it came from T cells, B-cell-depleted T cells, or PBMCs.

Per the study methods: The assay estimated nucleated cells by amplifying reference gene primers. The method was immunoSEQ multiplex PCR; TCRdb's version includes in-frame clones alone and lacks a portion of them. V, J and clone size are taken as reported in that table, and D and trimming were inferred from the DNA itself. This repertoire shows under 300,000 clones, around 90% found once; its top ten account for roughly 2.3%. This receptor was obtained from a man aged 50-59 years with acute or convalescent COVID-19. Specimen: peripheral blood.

The CDR3 here is CAINPGLAGGETGELFF. The CDR3, as DNA: TGTGCCATCAACCCGGGACTAGCGGGAGGGGAAACCGGGGAGCTGTTTTTT. V usage is TRBV10-3 and J usage is TRBJ2-2; TRBD2 aligns across 16 bases. Germline CDR1 reads ENHRY; CDR2 reads SYGVKD. The CDR3 loop spans 17 amino acids. Germline trimming cut 7 bases from V and 5 bases from J; bases unmatched to any gene: 7.